Following are 4 T cell receptor beta chains from one sample sequenced in a study of Graves' ophthalmopathy and Graves' hyperthyroidism. The sequenced template was RNA, covering the TCR beta CDR3 region. First-round RT-PCR with HTBI primers preceded a second-round multiplex PCR. Each CDR3 protein is one row after TCRdb ran MiXCR on the multiplex PCR reads. The sample carries about 16,000 distinct CDR3 sequences, roughly 50% recorded once. The specimen sequenced was peripheral blood. All receptors derive from a woman between 40 and 50 years old with stable Graves' hyperthyroidism.

By its share, this clonotype is medium-sized. This chain joins TRBV20-1 and TRBJ2-5, with D uncertain. The CDR3 extends over 10 amino acids. Germline V gives CDR1 DFQATT, CDR2 SNEGSKA (reference sequence). V lost 5 bases, J lost 5 bases, and 6 bases lay in between. The CDR3: CSAGMETQYF. For the CDR3, the DNA is TGCAGTGCTGGGATGGAGACCCAGTACTTC.

Comment on this clonotype: Compared with germline, one end of the junction differs, possibly owing to a read error. The gene calls are TRBV12-3 or TRBV12-4 and TRBJ1-2; no reliable D call. The CDR3 consists of 15 residues. The CDR3 is CASTLARAPDYGYTF. Here the CDR3 DNA reads TGTGCCAGCACTTTAGCCCGAGCGCCGGACTATGGCTACACCTTC.

V is TRBV4-1 and J is TRBJ1-2, with D perhaps TRBD1 (6 bases). Per germline, CDR1 MGHRA and CDR2 YSYEKL. The CDR3 is made up of 14 amino acids. Trimming stripped 2 bases from V and 4 bases from J, with 11 bases between. CDR3 sequence reads: CASSQPGGLYGYTF. The DNA of the CDR3 is TGCGCCAGCAGCCAACCTGGGGGGCTCTATGGCTACACCTTC.

This rearrangement joins TRBV4-3 to TRBJ1-4, with 9 bases aligning to TRBD1. Germline V gene lookup returns CDR1 LGHNA and CDR2 YSLEER. The CDR3 runs 16 residues. After removal of 4 bases from V and 8 bases from J, the junction contained 11 bases not matched to a gene. CDR3 coding DNA: TGCGCCAGCAGCCGCCAAAGACAGGGGGTTACCGAAAAACTGTTTTTT. It is translated as CASSRQRQGVTEKLFF.